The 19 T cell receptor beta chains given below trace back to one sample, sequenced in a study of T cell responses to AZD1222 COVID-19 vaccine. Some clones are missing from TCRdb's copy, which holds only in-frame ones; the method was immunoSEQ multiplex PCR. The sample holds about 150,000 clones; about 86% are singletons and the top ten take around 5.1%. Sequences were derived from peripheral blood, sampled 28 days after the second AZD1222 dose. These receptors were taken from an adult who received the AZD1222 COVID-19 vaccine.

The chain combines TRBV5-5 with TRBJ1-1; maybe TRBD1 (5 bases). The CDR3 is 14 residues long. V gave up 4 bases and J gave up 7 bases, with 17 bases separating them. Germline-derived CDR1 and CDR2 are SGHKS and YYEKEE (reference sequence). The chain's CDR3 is CASSTDRGAGEAFF. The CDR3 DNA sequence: TGTGCCAGCAGCACGGACCGGGGCGCTGGTGAAGCTTTCTTT.

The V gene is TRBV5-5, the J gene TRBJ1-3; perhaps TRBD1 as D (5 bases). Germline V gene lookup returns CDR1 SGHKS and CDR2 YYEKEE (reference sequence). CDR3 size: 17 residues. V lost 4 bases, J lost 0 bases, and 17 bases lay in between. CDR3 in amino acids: CASSPGDSAYSGNTIYF. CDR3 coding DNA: TGTGCCAGCAGCCCAGGAGACAGCGCCTACTCTGGAAACACCATATATTTT.

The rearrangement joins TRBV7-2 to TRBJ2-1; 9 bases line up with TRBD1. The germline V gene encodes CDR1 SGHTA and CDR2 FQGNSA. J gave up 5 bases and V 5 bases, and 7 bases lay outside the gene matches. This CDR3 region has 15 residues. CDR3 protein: CASSPSQGANNEQFF. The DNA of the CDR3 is TGTGCCAGCAGCCCATCACAGGGGGCGAACAATGAGCAGTTCTTC.

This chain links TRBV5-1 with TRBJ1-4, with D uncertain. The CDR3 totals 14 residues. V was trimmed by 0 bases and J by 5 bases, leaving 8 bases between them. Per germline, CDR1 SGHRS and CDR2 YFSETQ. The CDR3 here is CASSLEDLNEKLFF. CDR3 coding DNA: TGCGCCAGCAGCTTGGAGGATCTGAATGAAAAACTGTTTTTT.

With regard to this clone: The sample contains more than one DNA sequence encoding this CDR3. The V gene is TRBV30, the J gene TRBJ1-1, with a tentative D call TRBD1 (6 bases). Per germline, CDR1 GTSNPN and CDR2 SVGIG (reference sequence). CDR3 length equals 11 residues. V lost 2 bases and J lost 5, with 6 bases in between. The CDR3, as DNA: TGTGCCTGGAGTAGGGGGACTGAAGCTTTCTTT. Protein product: CAWSRGTEAFF.

The CDR3 coding sequence is TGTGCCATCAGGGAGGGAGGAGGAACTAATGAAAAACTGTTTTTT. Encoded protein: CAIREGGGTNEKLFF. The chain combines TRBV10-3 with TRBJ1-4; no clear D. Looked up from germline, CDR1 is ENHRY and CDR2 is SYGVKD. Trimming stripped 6 bases from V and 1 base from J, with 12 bases between. The CDR3 totals 15 residues.

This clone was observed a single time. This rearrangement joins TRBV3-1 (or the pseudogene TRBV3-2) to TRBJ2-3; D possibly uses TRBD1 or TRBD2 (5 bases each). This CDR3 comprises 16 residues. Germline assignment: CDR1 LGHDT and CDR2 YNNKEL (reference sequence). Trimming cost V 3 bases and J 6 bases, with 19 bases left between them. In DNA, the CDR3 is TGTGCCAGCAGCCAGGGATGGGACCAGATCCGCGATACGCAGTATTTT. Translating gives CASSQGWDQIRDTQYF.

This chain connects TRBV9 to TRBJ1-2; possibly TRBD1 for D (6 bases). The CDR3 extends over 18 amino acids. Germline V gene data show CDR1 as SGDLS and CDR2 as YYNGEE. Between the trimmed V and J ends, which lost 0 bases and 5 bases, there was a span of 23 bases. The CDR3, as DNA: TGTGCCAGCAGCGTAGGCGACCCTATTTACAGGGTCGTATATGGCTACACCTTC. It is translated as CASSVGDPIYRVVYGYTF. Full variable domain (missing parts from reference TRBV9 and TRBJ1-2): DSGVTQTPKHLITATGQRVTLRCSPRSGDLSVYWYQQSLDQGLQFLIQYYNGEERAKGNILERFSAQQFPDLHSELNLSSLELGDSALYFCASSVGDPIYRVVYGYTFGSGTRLTVV.

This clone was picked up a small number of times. This CDR3 is CASSEQQGAYNSPLHF. CDR3 bases: TGTGCCAGCAGTGAACAACAGGGGGCTTATAATTCACCCCTCCACTTT. The chain couples TRBV2 to TRBJ1-6, with 9 bases fitting TRBD1. J gave up 4 bases and V 2 bases, and 3 bases lay outside the gene matches. Germline values: CDR1 SNHLY, CDR2 FYNNEI. The CDR3 consists of 16 residues. Filled out from reference TRBV2 and TRBJ1-6, the complete variable domain reads EPEVTQTPSHQVTQMGQEVILRCVPISNHLYFYWYRQILGQKVEFLVSFYNNEISEKSEIFDDQFSVERPDGSNFTLKIRSTKLEDSAMYFCASSEQQGAYNSPLHFGNGTRLTVT.

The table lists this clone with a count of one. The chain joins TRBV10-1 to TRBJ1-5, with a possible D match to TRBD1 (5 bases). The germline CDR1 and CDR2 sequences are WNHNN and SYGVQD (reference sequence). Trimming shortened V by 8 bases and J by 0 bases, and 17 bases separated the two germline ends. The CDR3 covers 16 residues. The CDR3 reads CASPREGQYSNQPQHF. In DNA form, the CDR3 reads TGCGCCAGCCCTCGGGAGGGGCAATATAGCAATCAGCCCCAGCATTTT.

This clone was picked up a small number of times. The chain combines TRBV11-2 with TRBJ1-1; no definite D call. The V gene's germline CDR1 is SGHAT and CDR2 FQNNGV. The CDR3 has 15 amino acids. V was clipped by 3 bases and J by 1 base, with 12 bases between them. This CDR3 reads CASSFLLRGNTEAFF. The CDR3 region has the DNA TGTGCCAGCAGCTTTCTGCTCCGGGGGAACACTGAAGCTTTCTTT.

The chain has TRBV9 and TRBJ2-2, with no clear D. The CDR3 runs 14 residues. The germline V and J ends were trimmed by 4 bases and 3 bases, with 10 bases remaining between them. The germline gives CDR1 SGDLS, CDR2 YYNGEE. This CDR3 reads CASSPWVYTGELFF. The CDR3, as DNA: TGTGCCAGCAGCCCGTGGGTGTACACCGGGGAGCTGTTTTTT. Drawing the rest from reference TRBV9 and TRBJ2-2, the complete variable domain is DSGVTQTPKHLITATGQRVTLRCSPRSGDLSVYWYQQSLDQGLQFLIQYYNGEERAKGNILERFSAQQFPDLHSELNLSSLELGDSALYFCASSPWVYTGELFFGEGSRLTVL.

The CDR3 nucleotides are TGTGCCAGCAGTCCCAATAGCAATCAGCCCCAGCATTTT. Protein sequence: CASSPNSNQPQHF. The chain links TRBV12-3 or TRBV12-4 to TRBJ1-5; no reliable D call. This CDR3 has 13 residues. The V end was cut by 5 bases, the J end by 0 bases, with 5 bases between.

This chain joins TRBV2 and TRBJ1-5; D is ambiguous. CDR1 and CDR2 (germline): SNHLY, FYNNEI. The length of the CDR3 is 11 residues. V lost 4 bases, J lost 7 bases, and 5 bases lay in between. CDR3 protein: CASSVAQPQHF. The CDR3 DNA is TGTGCCAGCAGTGTGGCACAGCCCCAGCATTTT.

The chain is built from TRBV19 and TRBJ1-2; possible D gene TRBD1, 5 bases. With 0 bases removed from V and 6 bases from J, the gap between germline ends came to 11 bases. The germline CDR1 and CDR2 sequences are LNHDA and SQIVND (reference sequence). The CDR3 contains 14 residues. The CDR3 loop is CASSIDYRFDGYTF. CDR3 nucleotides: TGTGCCAGTAGTATAGATTACAGGTTTGATGGCTACACCTTC.

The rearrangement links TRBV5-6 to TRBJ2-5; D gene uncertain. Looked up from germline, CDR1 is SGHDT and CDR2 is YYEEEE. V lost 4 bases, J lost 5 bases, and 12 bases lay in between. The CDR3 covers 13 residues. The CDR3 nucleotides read TGTGCCAGCAGCCCGCCCGTTGTGGAGACCCAGTACTTC. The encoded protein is CASSPPVVETQYF.

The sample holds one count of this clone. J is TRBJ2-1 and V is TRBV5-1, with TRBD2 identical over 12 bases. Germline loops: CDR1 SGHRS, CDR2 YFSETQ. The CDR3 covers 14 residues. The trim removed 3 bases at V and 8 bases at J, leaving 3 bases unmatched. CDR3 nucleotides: TGCGCCAGCAGCTCTAGCGGGGGGGCAGATGAGCAGTTCTTC. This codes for CASSSSGGADEQFF.

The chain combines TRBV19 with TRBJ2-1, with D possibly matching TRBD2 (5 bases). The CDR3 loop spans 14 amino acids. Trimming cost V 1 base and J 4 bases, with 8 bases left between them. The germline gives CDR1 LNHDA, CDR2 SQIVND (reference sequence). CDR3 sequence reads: CASSIVSGYNEQFF. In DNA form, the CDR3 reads TGTGCCAGTAGTATAGTCTCGGGGTACAATGAGCAGTTCTTC.

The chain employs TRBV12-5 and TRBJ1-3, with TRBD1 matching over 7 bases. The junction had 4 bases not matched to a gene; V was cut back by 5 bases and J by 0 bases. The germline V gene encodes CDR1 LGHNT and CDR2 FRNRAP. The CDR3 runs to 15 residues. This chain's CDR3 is CASGPGTVSGNTIYF. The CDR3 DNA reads TGTGCTAGTGGTCCAGGGACAGTCTCTGGAAACACCATATATTTT.